This T cell receptor beta chain came from a study of T cell repertoires in cytomegalovirus infection. The overall study: The public TCR beta signatures pointed to both CMV infection and matching HLA type.

TCRdb used MiXCR to reprocess the reads, holding one entry per CDR3 protein. The top ten clones hold around half of a sample with 250,000 or so distinct CDR3 sequences, about 15% of them seen once. The study's findings and limits: There were HLA-C-restricted CMV-specific TCR beta clonotypes dominating the ex vivo response.

Germline CDR1 is SGHNT and CDR2 is YYREEE (reference sequence). Deletions cut 1 base from V and 6 bases from J, with 13 bases between. This CDR3 has 14 residues. This clonotype was counted between two and nine times. Its antigen remains unknown. Sequenced material: CD8+ T cells from PBMCs. The clonotype comes from a human donor in good health (CMV status not recorded). Some clones in this sample may be carry-over from other donors' samples. The chain couples TRBV5-4 to TRBJ1-2; the D gene is possibly TRBD1 (6 bases). Here the CDR3 reads CASSLNGGQDGYTF. CDR3 nucleotides: TGTGCCAGCAGCTTGAACGGGGGGCAAGATGGCTACACCTTC.